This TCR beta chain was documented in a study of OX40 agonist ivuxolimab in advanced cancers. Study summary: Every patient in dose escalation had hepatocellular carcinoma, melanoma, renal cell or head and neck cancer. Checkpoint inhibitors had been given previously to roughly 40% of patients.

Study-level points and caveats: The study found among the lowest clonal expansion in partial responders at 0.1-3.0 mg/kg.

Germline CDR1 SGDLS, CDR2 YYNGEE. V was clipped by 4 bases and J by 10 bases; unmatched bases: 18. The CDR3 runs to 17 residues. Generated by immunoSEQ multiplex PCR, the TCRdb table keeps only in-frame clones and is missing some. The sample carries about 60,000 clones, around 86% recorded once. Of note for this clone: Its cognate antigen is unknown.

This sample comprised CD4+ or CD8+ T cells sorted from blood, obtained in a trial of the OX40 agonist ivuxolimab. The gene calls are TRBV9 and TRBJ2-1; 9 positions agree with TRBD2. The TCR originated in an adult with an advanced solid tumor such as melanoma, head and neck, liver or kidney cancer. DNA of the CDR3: TGTGCCAGCAGCCCACGGTCCTTAGCGGGAGTAGATCCGGAGCAGTTCTTC. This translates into CASSPRSLAGVDPEQFF.